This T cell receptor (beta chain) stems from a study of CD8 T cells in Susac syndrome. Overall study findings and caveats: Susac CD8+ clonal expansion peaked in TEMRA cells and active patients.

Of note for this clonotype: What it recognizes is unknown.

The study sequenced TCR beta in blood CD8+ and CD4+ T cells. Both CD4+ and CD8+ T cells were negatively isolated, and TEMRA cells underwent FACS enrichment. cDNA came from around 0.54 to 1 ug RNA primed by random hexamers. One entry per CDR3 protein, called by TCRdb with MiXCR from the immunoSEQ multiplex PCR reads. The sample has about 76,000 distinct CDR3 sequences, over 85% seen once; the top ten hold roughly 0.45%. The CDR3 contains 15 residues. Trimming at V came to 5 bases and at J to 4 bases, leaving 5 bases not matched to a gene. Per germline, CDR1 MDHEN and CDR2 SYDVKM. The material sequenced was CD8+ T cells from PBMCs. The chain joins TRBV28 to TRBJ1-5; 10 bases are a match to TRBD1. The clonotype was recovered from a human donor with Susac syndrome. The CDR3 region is CASSQDRGYNQPQHF. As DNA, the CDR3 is TGTGCCAGCAGTCAGGACAGGGGGTATAATCAGCCCCAGCATTTT.